Presented here are 25 T cell receptor beta chains from one specimen sequenced in a study of response to subunit inactivated influenza vaccine (dated by TCRdb to the late 2010s). Preparation of the library involved RT-PCR. The listed sequencing device is Illumina HiSeq 2500. TCRdb cleaned the public reads at Q25 with fastp, built clones with MiXCR and kept in-frame beta chains. Every distinct CDR3 protein forms one entry, paired with its most common genes and DNA. The sample table shows around 300,000 distinct CDR3 sequences, and approximately 21% are seen once. About a tenth of the sample lies in the top ten. This sample comprised PBMCs from blood, obtained about 20 months after vaccination. The receptors were gathered from a man between 50 and 69 years old who received an inactivated influenza vaccine. Donor details come from another sample of the same person, matched by shared clones.

This rearrangement joins TRBV7-2 to TRBJ2-1, with TRBD2 as a possible D gene (5 bases). V was shortened by 2 bases and J by 2 bases, with 16 bases between the two germline ends. Germline CDR1 and CDR2: SGHTA and FQGNSA. The CDR3 runs to 17 residues. CDR3 sequence (DNA): TGTGCCAGCAGCTTAAACCCTCGGAGCGGCCCCTACAATGAGCAGTTCTTC. Translation gives CASSLNPRSGPYNEQFF.

Only a few counts were recorded for this clonotype. This chain connects TRBV20-1 to TRBJ1-1, with D uncertain. Germline V gene sequence: CDR1 DFQATT, CDR2 SNEGSKA (reference sequence). V was trimmed by 3 bases and J by 6 bases, leaving 8 bases between them. The CDR3 contains 11 residues. CDR3 residues: CSARTTAEAFF. CDR3 nucleotide sequence: TGCAGTGCTAGGACAACCGCTGAAGCTTTCTTT.

This chain links TRBV29-1 with TRBJ1-2; weak D call: TRBD1 (5 bases). Trimming stripped 6 bases from V and 0 bases from J, with 17 bases between. The CDR3 has 15 amino acids. Germline V gives CDR1 SQVTM, CDR2 ANQGSEA. The CDR3 is CSVLQWGGANYGYTF. DNA of the CDR3: TGCAGCGTCCTGCAGTGGGGGGGAGCTAACTATGGCTACACCTTC.

The V gene is TRBV4-1, the J gene TRBJ2-7; D uncertain. Trimming stripped 0 bases from V and 4 bases from J, with 13 bases between. The CDR3 length is 15 residues. In germline, CDR1 is MGHRA, CDR2 YSYEKL. As DNA, the CDR3 is TGCGCCAGCAGCCAAGAAGGGTTCCCTTCTTACGAGCAGTACTTC. Its translation is CASSQEGFPSYEQYF.

This clonotype was counted a few times. The rearrangement joins TRBV14 to TRBJ1-1; the D is unclear. V was trimmed by 4 bases and J by 4 bases, leaving 22 bases between them. The CDR3 has 17 residues. CDR1 is SGHDN and CDR2 is FVKESK in the germline V gene. The CDR3 here is CASSPVAGRRIGTEAFF. For the CDR3, the DNA is TGTGCCAGCAGCCCGGTCGCGGGCAGGAGGATTGGCACTGAAGCTTTCTTT.

This rearrangement joins TRBV6-2 or TRBV6-3 to TRBJ1-1; 7 positions agree with TRBD1. CDR3 size: 15 residues. V dropped 2 bases and J dropped 2; count of bases not matched to a gene: 5. Germline V CDR1 and CDR2: MNHEY, SVGEGT. DNA for the CDR3: TGTGCCAGCAGTTACGGGACAGAGGGTAACACTGAAGCTTTCTTT. It encodes CASSYGTEGNTEAFF.

This clonotype has a handful of counts. V gene TRBV6-1 combines with J gene TRBJ1-1, with 10 nucleotides matching TRBD1. CDR3 size: 14 residues. After removal of 6 bases from V and 4 bases from J, the junction contained 5 bases not matched to a gene. Germline V CDR1 and CDR2: MNHNS, SASEGT. For the CDR3, the DNA is TGTGCCAGCAGGGGGACAGGGGTGAGCACTGAAGCTTTCTTT. Translating it yields CASRGTGVSTEAFF.

In this sample, this clonotype turned up a few times. This rearrangement joins TRBV6-2 or TRBV6-3 to TRBJ2-6; the D is unclear. Looked up from germline, CDR1 is MNHEY and CDR2 is SVGEGT. This CDR3 spans 16 amino acids. Trimming removed 7 bases from V and 0 bases from J, with 13 bases in between. The CDR3 DNA sequence: TGTGCCAGCACTCGGCTAAGAAACTCTGGGGCCAACGTCCTGACTTTC. This encodes CASTRLRNSGANVLTF.

J is TRBJ2-1 and V is TRBV5-5; TRBD1 might be the D (6 bases). The CDR3 is 15 residues long. Germline V lookup: CDR1 SGHKS, CDR2 YYEKEE (reference sequence). Trimming removed 1 base at V and 6 bases at J, with 14 bases between. The CDR3 nucleotides are TGTGCCAGCAGCTTGATCCGGGACACGATCAATGAGCAGTTCTTC. This codes for CASSLIRDTINEQFF.

This clonotype was detected ten times or more. The CDR3 spells CASSLEGWNQPQHF. CDR3 nucleotide sequence: TGTGCCAGCAGTTTAGAGGGGTGGAATCAGCCCCAGCATTTT. The V and J genes are TRBV28 and TRBJ1-5; the D gene is possibly TRBD1 (5 bases). The V and J ends lost 2 bases and 4 bases respectively, with 9 bases between them. In germline, CDR1 is MDHEN, CDR2 SYDVKM. CDR3 length equals 14 residues. The full variable domain, rest sourced from reference TRBV28 and TRBJ1-5, is DVKVTQSSRYLVKRTGEKVFLECVQDMDHENMFWYRQDPGLGLRLIYFSYDVKMKEKGDIPEGYSVSREKKERFSLILESASTNQTSMYLCASSLEGWNQPQHFGDGTRLSIL.

The chain joins TRBV7-9 to TRBJ2-5; TRBD1 or TRBD2 may be the D gene (6 bases each). V was shortened by 6 bases and J by 7 bases, with 15 bases between the two germline ends. Germline V gene sequence: CDR1 SEHNR, CDR2 FQNEAQ (reference sequence). This CDR3 has 13 residues. CDR3 loop: CASSDSGAVTQYF. CDR3 DNA sequence: TGTGCCAGCAGTGACTCGGGGGCGGTGACCCAGTACTTC.

The chain carries TRBV4-1 and TRBJ2-2; tentatively, D is TRBD1 (6 bases). V lost 1 base and J lost 7, with 13 bases in between. CDR3 length: 15 residues. Per germline, CDR1 MGHRA and CDR2 YSYEKL. The CDR3 DNA reads as TGCGCCAGCAGCCAAGCTACAGGGTCACGCGGGGAGCTGTTTTTT. Translation gives CASSQATGSRGELFF.

This clonotype came up a few times. The chain is built from TRBV30 and TRBJ1-2; 10 bases fit TRBD1. The CDR3 consists of 14 residues. V lost 4 bases, J lost 4 bases, and 6 bases stayed unmatched. Germline values: CDR1 GTSNPN, CDR2 SVGIG (reference sequence). The CDR3 nucleotides are TGTGCCTGGAACAGGGACAGGGGAGGCTATGGCTACACCTTC. Protein sequence: CAWNRDRGGYGYTF.

In its sample, this clonotype was seen a few times. The gene calls are TRBV11-3 and TRBJ2-3, with D unclear. Germline loops: CDR1 SGHNT, CDR2 YENEEA. V was shortened by 1 base and J by 3 bases, with 5 bases between the two germline ends. The CDR3 totals 13 residues. The CDR3 bases are TGTGCCAGCAGCTTAGTAAATACAGATACGCAGTATTTT. Amino acids: CASSLVNTDTQYF.

This clonotype was observed at least ten times. This chain connects TRBV7-9 to TRBJ2-7; 8 bases line up with TRBD1. The V gene's germline CDR1 is SEHNR and CDR2 FQNEAQ (reference sequence). The CDR3 has 14 residues. The V segment lost 5 bases and the J segment 1 base; nucleotides outside the gene matches: 4. The CDR3 coding sequence is TGTGCCAGCAGCCCAAGGACAGGGTCCTACGAGCAGTACTTC. Translating gives CASSPRTGSYEQYF. The full variable domain, rest sourced from reference TRBV7-9 and TRBJ2-7, is DTGVSQNPRHKITKRGQNVTFRCDPISEHNRLYWYRQTLGQGPEFLTYFQNEAQLEKSRLLSDRFSAERPKGSFSTLEIQRTEQGDSAMYLCASSPRTGSYEQYFGPGTRLTVT.

The V and J genes are TRBV7-2 and TRBJ2-1; TRBD2 aligns across 8 bases. Germline CDR1 SGHTA, CDR2 FQGNSA. CDR3 size: 15 residues. Germline trimming cut 7 bases from V and 8 bases from J; bases unmatched to any gene: 13. The CDR3 DNA sequence: TGTGCCAGCAAATCGGGAGGGGGTTCTCGGGATGAGCAGTTCTTC. Its translation: CASKSGGGSRDEQFF. Looking up the rest from reference TRBV7-2 and TRBJ2-1 gives the full variable domain: GAGVSQSPSNKVTEKGKDVELRCDPISGHTALYWYRQSLGQGLEFLIYFQGNSAPDKSGLPSDRFSAERTGGSVSTLTIQRTQQEDSAVYLCASKSGGGSRDEQFFGPGTRLTVL.

The CDR3 sequence is CASSQDFAVGPNSPLHF. Here the CDR3 DNA reads TGTGCCAGCAGCCAAGATTTTGCGGTTGGACCTAATTCACCCCTCCACTTT. V usage is TRBV4-2 and J usage is TRBJ1-6; D not resolved. The V gene's germline CDR1 is LGHNA and CDR2 YNFKEQ. CDR3 length: 17 residues. V gave up 0 bases and J gave up 6 bases, with 15 bases separating them.

This clonotype was detected only a few times. The chain recombines TRBV20-1 with TRBJ1-5; D remains unclear. The CDR3 is 13 amino acids. The germline V and J ends were trimmed by 3 bases and 6 bases, with 12 bases remaining between them. From germline, CDR1 is DFQATT and CDR2 SNEGSKA (reference sequence). The CDR3: CSARRGNGQPQHF. CDR3 nucleotides: TGCAGTGCTAGGAGAGGGAACGGTCAGCCCCAGCATTTT.

This clonotype turned up a few times. J is TRBJ2-4 and V is TRBV6-1; possible D gene TRBD2, 5 bases. This CDR3 has 15 residues. V lost 1 base and J lost 1, with 8 bases in between. CDR1 is MNHNS, CDR2 SASEGT, per germline. The CDR3: CASSEGGRAKNIQYF. DNA for the CDR3: TGTGCCAGCAGTGAAGGAGGGCGGGCCAAAAACATTCAGTACTTC.

The rearrangement links TRBV20-1 to TRBJ1-1; D is ambiguous. The CDR3 is made up of 10 amino acids. Germline V gives CDR1 DFQATT, CDR2 SNEGSKA (reference sequence). V dropped 6 bases and J dropped 6 bases, with 8 bases sitting between them. DNA of the CDR3: TGCAGTGCAAGAAACGCTGAAGCTTTCTTT. It is translated as CSARNAEAFF.

The V and J genes are TRBV4-3 and TRBJ2-1; TRBD2 agrees at 15 bases. The V gene's germline CDR1 is LGHNA and CDR2 YSLEER. V trimming: 0 bases; J trimming: 9 bases; junction bases outside the gene matches: 3. This CDR3 has 16 amino acids. The CDR3 bases are TGCGCCAGCAGCCAAGAGGGGACTAGCGGGAGGAGTGAGCAGTTCTTC. It yields the protein CASSQEGTSGRSEQFF.

A few counts support this clonotype. The chain combines TRBV4-1 with TRBJ1-5, with a possible D match to TRBD1 (6 bases). CDR3 length: 18 amino acids. The germline V gene has CDR1 MGHRA and CDR2 YSYEKL. Trimming took off 4 bases at V and 5 bases at J, with 24 bases between the two ends. The CDR3 sequence: CASSPGEGRTGKDQPQHF. In nucleotides, the CDR3 is TGCGCCAGCAGCCCAGGGGAGGGGCGGACTGGGAAGGATCAGCCCCAGCATTTT.

This clonotype was seen only a few times. The V gene is TRBV28, the J gene TRBJ2-2, with D possibly being TRBD1 or TRBD2 (5 bases each). The CDR3 is made up of 12 amino acids. Germline CDR1 is MDHEN and CDR2 is SYDVKM. The ends were cut back, 6 bases at V and 5 bases at J, with 7 bases in the middle. This chain's CDR3 is CASRWGTGELFF. CDR3 sequence (DNA): TGTGCCAGCAGATGGGGGACCGGGGAGCTGTTTTTT.

The rearrangement links TRBV9 to TRBJ2-1; no clear D. The CDR3 runs to 14 residues. The V and J ends lost 0 bases and 0 bases respectively, with 4 bases between them. Germline values: CDR1 SGDLS, CDR2 YYNGEE. The CDR3 reads CASSVAASYNEQFF. DNA of the CDR3: TGTGCCAGCAGCGTAGCCGCCTCCTACAATGAGCAGTTCTTC.

This clonotype was seen only a few times. The chain links TRBV20-1 to TRBJ1-2, with 9 bases identical to TRBD1. The CDR3 is 15 amino acids. The germline CDR1 and CDR2 sequences are DFQATT and SNEGSKA (reference sequence). Unmatched junction bases numbered 13, after V lost 3 bases and J lost 8 bases. The CDR3 loop reads CSASVRGTGGAGYTF. Written as DNA, the CDR3 is TGCAGTGCTAGTGTTCGCGGAACAGGGGGCGCGGGCTACACCTTC.